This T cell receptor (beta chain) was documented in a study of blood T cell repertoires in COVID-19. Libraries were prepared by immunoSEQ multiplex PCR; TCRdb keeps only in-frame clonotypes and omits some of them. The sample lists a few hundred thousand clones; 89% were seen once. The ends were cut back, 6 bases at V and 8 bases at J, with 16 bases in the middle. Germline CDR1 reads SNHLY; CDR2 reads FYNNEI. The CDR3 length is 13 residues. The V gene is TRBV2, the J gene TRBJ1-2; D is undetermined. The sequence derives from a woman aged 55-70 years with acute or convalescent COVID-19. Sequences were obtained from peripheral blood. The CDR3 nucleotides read TGTGCCAGCAGACCCCAAGGAGGGCACGGCTACACCTTC. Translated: CASRPQGGHGYTF. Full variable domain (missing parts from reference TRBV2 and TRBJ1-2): EPEVTQTPSHQVTQMGQEVILRCVPISNHLYFYWYRQILGQKVEFLVSFYNNEISEKSEIFDDQFSVERPDGSNFTLKIRSTKLEDSAMYFCASRPQGGHGYTFGSGTRLTVV.